Listed below are T cell receptor beta chains from one sample, sequenced in a study of beta chain features in type 1 diabetes. Sequencing was performed with immunoSEQ multiplex PCR; in TCRdb, only in-frame clones are kept and a portion is missing. The sample lists 30,000 to 40,000 clones, about 64% occurring once. Specimen: Tregs from blood. These receptors came from a woman aged 25 to 45 in good health. CDR3s include the opening cysteine and the closing phenylalanine or tryptophan. A D gene is named only where the DNA matches it firmly. Size is omitted from some rows. Given values are once, few, many or a class for expanded clones.

CDR3aa: CASRGLAGSTGELFF
CDR3nt: TGTGCCAGCAGGGGACTAGCAGGGTCCACCGGGGAGCTGTTTTTT
v_gene: TRBV6-1
j_gene: TRBJ2-2
d_gene: TRBD2
abundance: medium-sized

CDR3aa: CASSKRDSGGYTF
CDR3nt: TGTGCCAGCAGTAAACGGGACAGCGGCGGCTACACCTTC
v_gene: TRBV6-5
j_gene: TRBJ1-2
d_gene: TRBD1
abundance: .

CDR3aa: CASSLFSLAGAEQFF
CDR3nt: TGTGCCAGCAGCTTGTTTTCCCTAGCGGGAGCTGAGCAGTTCTTC
v_gene: TRBV5-4
j_gene: TRBJ2-1
d_gene: TRBD2
abundance: .

CDR3aa: CSVMIGGTLSGELFF
CDR3nt: TGCAGCGTGATGATCGGCGGGACCCTCTCCGGGGAGCTGTTTTTT
v_gene: TRBV29-1
j_gene: TRBJ2-2
d_gene: .
abundance: .

CDR3aa: CSARSFYEQYF
CDR3nt: TGCAGTGCTAGATCTTTCTACGAGCAGTACTTC
v_gene: TRBV20-1
j_gene: TRBJ2-7
d_gene: .
abundance: .

CDR3aa: CASSPGGFGYGYTF
CDR3nt: TGTGCCAGCTCACCGGGAGGGTTCGGCTATGGCTACACCTTC
v_gene: TRBV18
j_gene: TRBJ1-2
d_gene: .
abundance: .

CDR3aa: CASGILSGRLGGELFF
CDR3nt: TGTGCCAGCGGGATCCTCAGCGGGCGCCTCGGTGGGGAGCTGTTTTTT
v_gene: TRBV7-2
j_gene: TRBJ2-2
d_gene: .
abundance: few

CDR3aa: CASSQAGTSGRNEQFF
CDR3nt: TGCGCCAGCAGCCAGGCTGGGACTAGCGGGAGAAATGAGCAGTTCTTC
v_gene: TRBV4-3
j_gene: TRBJ2-1
d_gene: TRBD2
abundance: .

CDR3aa: CASSREDQPQHF
CDR3nt: TGTGCCAGCAGCCGAGAGGATCAGCCCCAGCATTTT
v_gene: TRBV7-9
j_gene: TRBJ1-5
d_gene: .
abundance: .

CDR3aa: CASSWDRDPTYEQYF
CDR3nt: TGTGCCAGCAGCTGGGACAGGGACCCCACCTACGAGCAGTACTTC
v_gene: TRBV7-2
j_gene: TRBJ2-7
d_gene: TRBD1
abundance: few

CDR3aa: CASSPSRRVITDTQYF
CDR3nt: TGTGCCAGCAGCCCATCACGGCGGGTGATCACAGATACGCAGTATTTT
v_gene: TRBV7-2
j_gene: TRBJ2-3
d_gene: .
abundance: .

CDR3aa: CAIRSGTDNTDTQYF
CDR3nt: TGTGCCATCAGATCCGGGACTGATAACACAGATACGCAGTATTTT
v_gene: TRBV10-3
j_gene: TRBJ2-3
d_gene: .
abundance: .